This T cell receptor (beta chain) was found in a study of T cells expressing NK-cell markers. Study-wide findings and caveats: A range of roughly 1.0-8% of CD8+ T cells consisted of dominant NKG2C+ clonotypes in more than five donors.

Reanalyzing the 5' RACE reads, TCRdb keeps one entry per CDR3 protein, without DNA. The sample totals around 180,000 distinct CDR3 sequences. CDR1 and CDR2 (germline): DFQATT, SNEGSKA (reference sequence). This CDR3 contains 17 residues. As concerns this clonotype: Its matching antigen is unknown.

The TCR was taken from a man between 18 and 69 years old in good health. The source material was blood T cells: a sorted CD56 or NKG2C T cell subset, CD4+ or CD8+ T cells, or bulk PBMC T cells (not recorded which). This sequence joins TRBV20-1 and TRBJ1-6; TCRdb gives TRBD1 as the D gene, but with no DNA this cannot be confirmed. Here the CDR3 reads CSARYTGPGGYNSPLHF.